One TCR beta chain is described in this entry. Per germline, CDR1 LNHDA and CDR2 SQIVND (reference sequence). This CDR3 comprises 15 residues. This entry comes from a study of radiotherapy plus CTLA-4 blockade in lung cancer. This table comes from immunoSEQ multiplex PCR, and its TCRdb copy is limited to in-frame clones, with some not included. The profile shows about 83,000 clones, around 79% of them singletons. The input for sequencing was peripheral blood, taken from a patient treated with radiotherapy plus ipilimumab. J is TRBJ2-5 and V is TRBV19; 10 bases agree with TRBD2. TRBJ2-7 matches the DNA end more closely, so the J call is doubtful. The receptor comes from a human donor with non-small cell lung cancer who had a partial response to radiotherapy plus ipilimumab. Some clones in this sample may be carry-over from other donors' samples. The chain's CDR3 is CASSKSGRAEYEQYF. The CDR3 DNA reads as TGTGCCAGTAGTAAGAGCGGGAGGGCCGAGTACGAGCAGTACTTC.